This TCR beta chain was observed in a study of shared clonotypes between healthy human individuals. Libraries were prepared by immunoSEQ multiplex PCR; TCRdb keeps only in-frame clonotypes and omits some of them. The sample contains around 1.1 million clones, around 77% of which appear only once. This CDR3 spans 16 amino acids. V was cut by 0 bases and J by 2 bases, with 8 bases left in between. Germline loops: CDR1 MNHEY, CDR2 SVGAGI. Sequencing used memory CD4+ T cells from PBMCs. Subset reported: CD45RA-negative fraction. The chain links TRBV6-5 to TRBJ2-6, with D maybe TRBD1 (5 bases). The origin of this receptor is a man aged 18 to 29 in good health. Some clones in this sample may be carry-over from other donors' samples. CDR3 amino acids: CASSYSIRAGANVLTF. CDR3 sequence (DNA): TGTGCCAGCAGTTACTCGATCAGGGCTGGGGCCAACGTCCTGACTTTC.